Shown below are 19 T cell receptor beta chains from a single sample sequenced in a study of blood T cell repertoires in COVID-19. Assay: immunoSEQ multiplex PCR; the TCRdb copy retains only in-frame clones and omits some. The data hold roughly 170,000 clones, with around 90% observed a single time. The sequencing input was peripheral blood. The receptors shown here come from a man between 60 and 75 years old with acute or convalescent COVID-19.

The CDR3 DNA is TGTGCCAGCAGCTTAGGACAGGGGCCGAACACCGGGGAGCTGTTTTTT. The encoded protein is CASSLGQGPNTGELFF. The chain recombines TRBV7-9 with TRBJ2-2; 8 positions agree with TRBD1. Germline CDR1 SEHNR, CDR2 FQNEAQ (reference sequence). V lost 1 base, J lost 0 bases, and 1 base stayed unmatched. This CDR3 is built from 16 residues.

This clone was picked up a small number of times. The rearrangement links TRBV13 to TRBJ2-1; TRBD2 matches at 12 bases. Germline V CDR1 and CDR2: PRHDT, FYEKMQ (reference sequence). J lost 7 bases, V lost 1 base, and 11 bases had no gene match. The CDR3 covers 18 residues. The CDR3 loop reads CASSLVLAGGPSRNEQFF. CDR3 nucleotides: TGTGCCAGCAGCTTAGTTCTAGCGGGGGGGCCTAGTCGTAATGAGCAGTTCTTC.

The chain joins TRBV9 to TRBJ2-1; TRBD2 matches 10 bases. V lost 0 bases to trimming and J lost 5 bases; unmatched junction nucleotides: 8. Germline CDR1 is SGDLS and CDR2 is YYNGEE. This CDR3 spans 17 amino acids. The CDR3 region is CASSVAIAGGYHNEQFF. CDR3 DNA: TGTGCCAGCAGCGTAGCGATAGCGGGGGGATACCACAATGAGCAGTTCTTC.

This clone was recorded only once. The rearrangement links TRBV24-1 to TRBJ1-5; weak D call: TRBD1 (5 bases). The CDR3 is 16 amino acids. Germline V gives CDR1 KGHDR, CDR2 SFDVKD. V lost 1 base, J lost 2 bases, and 11 bases lay in between. The CDR3 nucleotides read TGTGCCACCAGTGATTTCAGGGAAAAGGGCAATCAGCCCCAGCATTTT. Protein sequence: CATSDFREKGNQPQHF.

The chain joins TRBV28 to TRBJ1-2; 8 bases map to TRBD1. The CDR3 has 14 amino acids. CDR1 MDHEN and CDR2 SYDVKM come from the germline V gene. The trim removed 6 bases at V and 4 bases at J, leaving 7 bases unmatched. CDR3 coding DNA: TGTGCCAGCAGACCAGGGACAGGACCCTATGGCTACACCTTC. Residues: CASRPGTGPYGYTF.

J is TRBJ1-4 and V is TRBV7-2; D may be TRBD1 (6 bases). The CDR3 is 16 amino acids. Germline lookup yields CDR1 SGHTA and CDR2 FQGNSA. V lost 4 bases to trimming and J lost 3 bases, with 15 bases between them. Written as DNA, the CDR3 is TGTGCCAGCAGCTATTTTGGGGGGGCTGCTAATGAAAAACTGTTTTTT. The encoded protein is CASSYFGGAANEKLFF.

The rearrangement joins TRBV3-1 (or the pseudogene TRBV3-2) to TRBJ2-3, with 9 nucleotides matching TRBD2. From germline, CDR1 is LGHDT and CDR2 YNNKEL (reference sequence). J gave up 0 bases and V 4 bases, and 5 bases lay outside the gene matches. This CDR3 spans 16 amino acids. The chain's CDR3 is CASSLQAGGSTDTQYF. Written as DNA, the CDR3 is TGTGCCAGCAGCCTTCAAGCGGGAGGTAGCACAGATACGCAGTATTTT.

The chain couples TRBV19 to TRBJ2-5; 8 bases match TRBD1. Germline lookup yields CDR1 LNHDA and CDR2 SQIVND (reference sequence). Trimming took 5 bases from V and 4 from J; bases not matched to a gene: 3. This CDR3 comprises 13 residues. CDR3 DNA sequence: TGTGCCAGTAGTGACGACAGGGGAGAGACCCAGTACTTC. It encodes CASSDDRGETQYF.

V and J are TRBV10-3 and TRBJ2-3, with a weak D call TRBD2 (5 bases). Germline-derived CDR1 and CDR2 are ENHRY and SYGVKD. Trimming stripped 4 bases from V and 0 bases from J, with 5 bases between. The CDR3 length is 13 residues. This CDR3 reads CAISGGSTDTQYF. The CDR3 nucleotides are TGTGCCATCAGTGGCGGGAGCACAGATACGCAGTATTTT.

The rearrangement links TRBV24-1 to TRBJ2-2; D may be TRBD2 (6 bases). Germline CDR1 reads KGHDR; CDR2 reads SFDVKD. Trimming removed 9 bases from V and 4 bases from J, with 14 bases in between. CDR3 length equals 14 residues. CDR3: CATGDYSGTGELFF. CDR3 sequence (DNA): TGTGCCACCGGGGATTATAGCGGCACCGGGGAGCTGTTTTTT.

This clone was seen once. The gene calls are TRBV15 and TRBJ2-3; 7 positions match TRBD1. Germline-derived CDR1 and CDR2 are LNHNV and YYDKDF (reference sequence). V shed 8 bases, J shed 6 bases, and the junction held 14 bases outside the gene matches. CDR3 size: 15 residues. The CDR3 reads CATSSSTGPWDTQYF. DNA of the CDR3: TGTGCCACCTCGAGTTCGACAGGGCCATGGGATACGCAGTATTTT.

In its sample, this clone was seen once. The V and J genes are TRBV14 and TRBJ2-7; possible D gene TRBD2, 6 bases. V was shortened by 2 bases and J by 0 bases, with 11 bases between the two germline ends. In germline, CDR1 is SGHDN, CDR2 FVKESK. The CDR3 consists of 15 residues. CDR3 sequence: CASSQPGLGSYEQYF. For the CDR3, the DNA is TGTGCCAGCAGCCAACCGGGACTCGGCTCCTACGAGCAGTACTTC.

The V call is TRBV6-7, the J call TRBJ2-5; D is perhaps TRBD1 (5 bases). TRBV6-7 is marked as an open reading frame, function uncertain. V was pared by 0 bases and J by 3 bases, with 8 bases between. This CDR3 comprises 14 residues. CDR3: CASSYSWGEETQYF. The CDR3 nucleotides are TGTGCCAGCAGTTACTCATGGGGCGAAGAGACCCAGTACTTC.

The J gene is TRBJ2-4, the V gene TRBV5-5; 7 nucleotides line up with TRBD2. The trim removed 2 bases at V and 0 bases at J, leaving 8 bases unmatched. CDR3 length equals 17 residues. CDR1 and CDR2 (germline): SGHKS, YYEKEE (reference sequence). CDR3 protein: CASSFLGGGRAKNIQYF. CDR3 DNA sequence: TGTGCCAGCAGCTTTCTGGGGGGAGGGAGAGCCAAAAACATTCAGTACTTC.

The chain couples TRBV7-2 to TRBJ2-2, with a weak D call TRBD2 (7 bases). The CDR3 covers 16 residues. CDR1 and CDR2 (germline): SGHTA, FQGNSA. Trimming stripped 0 bases from V and 2 bases from J, with 10 bases between. CDR3 bases: TGTGCCAGCAGCTTAGCAGGGGGGGTCAACACCGGGGAGCTGTTTTTT. Its translation is CASSLAGGVNTGELFF.

This chain connects TRBV29-1 to TRBJ1-4, with TRBD1 matching over 8 bases. The CDR3 is 12 residues long. Trimming at V came to 7 bases and at J to 6 bases, leaving 4 bases not matched to a gene. Germline V gene lookup returns CDR1 SQVTM and CDR2 ANQGSEA. CDR3 sequence: CSGTGMDEKLFF. The DNA for the CDR3 is TGCAGCGGGACAGGGATGGATGAAAAACTGTTTTTT.

The chain is built from TRBV2 and TRBJ1-2; D perhaps matches TRBD1 (5 bases). The CDR3 covers 13 residues. CDR1 and CDR2 (germline): SNHLY, FYNNEI. Between the trimmed V and J ends, which lost 4 bases and 2 bases, there was a span of 8 bases. As DNA, the CDR3 is TGTGCCAGCAGTGCGGCAGGGAACTATGGCTACACCTTC. This codes for CASSAAGNYGYTF.

The chain links TRBV18 to TRBJ1-1; the D is unclear. V was clipped by 2 bases and J by 4 bases, with 8 bases between them. CDR3 length equals 13 residues. Germline V CDR1 and CDR2: KGHSH, LQKENI. CDR3 coding DNA: TGTGCCAGCTCACCAGGCCCGGGCACTGAAGCTTTCTTT. Protein sequence: CASSPGPGTEAFF. The whole variable domain, remainder taken from reference TRBV18 and TRBJ1-1, is NAGVMQNPRHLVRRRGQEARLRCSPMKGHSHVYWYRQLPEEGLKFMVYLQKENIIDESGMPKERFSAEFPKEGPSILRIQQVVRGDSAAYFCASSPGPGTEAFFGQGTRLTVV.

The V and J genes are TRBV11-2 and TRBJ1-2; 9 bases agree with TRBD1. CDR1 is SGHAT, CDR2 FQNNGV, per germline. This CDR3 is 14 amino acids long. The ends lost 0 bases at V and 8 bases at J; junction bases unmatched: 4. The CDR3 is CASSLEDRGGGYTF. The CDR3 DNA follows: TGTGCCAGCAGCTTAGAGGACAGGGGCGGGGGCTACACCTTC.